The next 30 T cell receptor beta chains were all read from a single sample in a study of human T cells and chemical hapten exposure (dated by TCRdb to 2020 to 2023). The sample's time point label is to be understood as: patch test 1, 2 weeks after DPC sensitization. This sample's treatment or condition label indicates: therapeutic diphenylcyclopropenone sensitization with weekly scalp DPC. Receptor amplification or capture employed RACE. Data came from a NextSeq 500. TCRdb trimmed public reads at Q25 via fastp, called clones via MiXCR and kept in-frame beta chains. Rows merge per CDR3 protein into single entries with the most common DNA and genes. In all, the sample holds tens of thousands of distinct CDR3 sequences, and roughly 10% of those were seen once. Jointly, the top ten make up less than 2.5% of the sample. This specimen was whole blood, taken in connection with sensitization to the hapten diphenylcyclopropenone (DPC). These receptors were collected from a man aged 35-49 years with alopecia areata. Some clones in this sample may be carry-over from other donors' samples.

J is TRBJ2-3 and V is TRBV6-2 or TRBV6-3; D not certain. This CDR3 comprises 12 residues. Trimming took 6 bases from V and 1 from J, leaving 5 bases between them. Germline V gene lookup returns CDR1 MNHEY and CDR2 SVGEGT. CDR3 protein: CASRSRTDTQYF. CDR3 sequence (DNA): TGTGCCAGCAGAAGCCGCACAGATACGCAGTATTTT.

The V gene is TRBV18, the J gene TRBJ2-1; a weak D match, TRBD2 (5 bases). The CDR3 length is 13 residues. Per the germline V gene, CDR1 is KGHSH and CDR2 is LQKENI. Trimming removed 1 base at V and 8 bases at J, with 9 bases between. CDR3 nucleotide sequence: TGTGCCAGCTCACCACGGTACGGGGATGAGCAGTTCTTC. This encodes CASSPRYGDEQFF.

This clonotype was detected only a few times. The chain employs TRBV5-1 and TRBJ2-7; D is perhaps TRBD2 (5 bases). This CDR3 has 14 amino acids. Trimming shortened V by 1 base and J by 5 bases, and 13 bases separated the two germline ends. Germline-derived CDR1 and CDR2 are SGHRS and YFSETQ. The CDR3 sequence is CASSLSALGNEQYF. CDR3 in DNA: TGCGCCAGCAGCTTGTCGGCCCTCGGGAACGAGCAGTACTTC.

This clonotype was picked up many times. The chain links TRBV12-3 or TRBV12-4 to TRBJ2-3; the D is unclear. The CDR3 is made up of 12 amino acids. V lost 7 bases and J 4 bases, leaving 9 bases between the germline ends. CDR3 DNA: TGTGCCAGCACCAACGGGTCAGATACGCAGTATTTT. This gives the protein CASTNGSDTQYF.

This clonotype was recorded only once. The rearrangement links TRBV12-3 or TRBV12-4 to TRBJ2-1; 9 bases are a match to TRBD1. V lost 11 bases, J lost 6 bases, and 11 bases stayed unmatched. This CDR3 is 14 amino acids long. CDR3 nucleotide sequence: TGTGCCTGCGCCCCGGGACAGGGCTCCAATGAGCAGTTCTTC. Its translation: CACAPGQGSNEQFF.

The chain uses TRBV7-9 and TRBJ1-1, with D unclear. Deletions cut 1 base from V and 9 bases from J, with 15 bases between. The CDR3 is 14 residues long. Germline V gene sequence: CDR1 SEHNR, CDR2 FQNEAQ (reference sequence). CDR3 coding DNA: TGTGCCAGCAGCTTAGAGTTGGGTGGCCAGAAAGCTTTCTTT. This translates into CASSLELGGQKAFF.

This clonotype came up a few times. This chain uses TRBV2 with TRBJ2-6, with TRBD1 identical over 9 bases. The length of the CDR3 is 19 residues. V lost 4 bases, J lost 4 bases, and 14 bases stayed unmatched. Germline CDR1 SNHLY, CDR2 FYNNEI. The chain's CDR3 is CASSGSGTGFFLGANVLTF. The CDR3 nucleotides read TGTGCCAGCAGTGGATCAGGGACAGGGTTCTTTCTGGGGGCCAACGTCCTGACTTTC.

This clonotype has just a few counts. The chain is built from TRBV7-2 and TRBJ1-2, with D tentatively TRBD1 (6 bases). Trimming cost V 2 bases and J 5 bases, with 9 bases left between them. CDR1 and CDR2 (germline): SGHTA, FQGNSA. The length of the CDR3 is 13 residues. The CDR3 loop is CASSLSGQYGYTF. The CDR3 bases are TGTGCCAGCAGCTTAAGCGGACAGTATGGCTACACCTTC.

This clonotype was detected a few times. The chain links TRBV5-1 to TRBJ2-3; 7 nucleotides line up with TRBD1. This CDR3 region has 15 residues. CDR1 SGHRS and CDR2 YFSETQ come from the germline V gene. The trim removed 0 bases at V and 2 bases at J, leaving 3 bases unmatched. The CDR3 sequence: CASSLEGQFTDTQYF. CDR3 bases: TGCGCCAGCAGCTTGGAGGGACAGTTCACAGATACGCAGTATTTT. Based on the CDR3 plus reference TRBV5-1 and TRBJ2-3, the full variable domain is KAGVTQTPRYLIKTRGQQVTLSCSPISGHRSVSWYQQTPGQGLQFLFEYFSETQRNKGNFPGRFSGRQFSNSRSEMNVSTLELGDSALYLCASSLEGQFTDTQYFGPGTRLTVL.

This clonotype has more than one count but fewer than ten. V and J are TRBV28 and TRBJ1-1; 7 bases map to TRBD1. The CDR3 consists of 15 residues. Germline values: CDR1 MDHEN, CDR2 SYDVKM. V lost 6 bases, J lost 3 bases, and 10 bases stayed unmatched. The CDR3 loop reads CASSPTGSRDTEAFF. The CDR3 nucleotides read TGTGCCAGCAGCCCGACAGGGAGCAGGGACACTGAAGCTTTCTTT.

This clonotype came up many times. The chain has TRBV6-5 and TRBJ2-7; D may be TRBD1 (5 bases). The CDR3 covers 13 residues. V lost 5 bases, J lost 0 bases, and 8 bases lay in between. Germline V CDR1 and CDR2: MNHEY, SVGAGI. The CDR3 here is CASSPRASYEQYV. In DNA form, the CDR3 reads TGTGCCAGCAGTCCCAGGGCCTCCTACGAGCAGTACGTC.

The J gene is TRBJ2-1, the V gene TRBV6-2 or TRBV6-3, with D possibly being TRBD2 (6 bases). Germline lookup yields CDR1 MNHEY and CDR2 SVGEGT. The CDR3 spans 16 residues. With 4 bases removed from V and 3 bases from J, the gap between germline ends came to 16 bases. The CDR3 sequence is CASSSSGDSYYNEQFF. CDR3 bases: TGTGCCAGCAGTTCCTCCGGGGACTCGTACTACAATGAGCAGTTCTTC.

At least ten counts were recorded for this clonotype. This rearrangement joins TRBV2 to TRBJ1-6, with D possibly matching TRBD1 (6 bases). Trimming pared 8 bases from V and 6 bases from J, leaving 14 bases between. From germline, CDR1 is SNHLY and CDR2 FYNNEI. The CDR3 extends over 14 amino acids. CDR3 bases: TGTGCCAGCGGGGGCCAGGGAAGTAATTCACCCCTCCACTTT. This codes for CASGGQGSNSPLHF. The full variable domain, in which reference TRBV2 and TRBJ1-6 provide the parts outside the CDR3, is EPEVTQTPSHQVTQMGQEVILRCVPISNHLYFYWYRQILGQKVEFLVSFYNNEISEKSEIFDDQFSVERPDGSNFTLKIRSTKLEDSAMYFCASGGQGSNSPLHFGNGTRLTVT.

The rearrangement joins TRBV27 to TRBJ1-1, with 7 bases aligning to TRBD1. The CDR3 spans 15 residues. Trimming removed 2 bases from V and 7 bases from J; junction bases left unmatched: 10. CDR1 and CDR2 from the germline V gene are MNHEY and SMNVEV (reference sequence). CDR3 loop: CASSLEGAGVNEAFF. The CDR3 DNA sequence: TGTGCCAGCAGTTTAGAGGGGGCGGGGGTGAATGAAGCTTTCTTT.

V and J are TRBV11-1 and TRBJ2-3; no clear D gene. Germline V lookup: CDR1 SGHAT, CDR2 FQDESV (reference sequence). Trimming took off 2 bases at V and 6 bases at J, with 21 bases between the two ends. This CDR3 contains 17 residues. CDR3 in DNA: TGTGCCAGCAGCTTACGGCCCTCAGGAACTCGCGCCGATACGCAGTATTTT. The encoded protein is CASSLRPSGTRADTQYF.

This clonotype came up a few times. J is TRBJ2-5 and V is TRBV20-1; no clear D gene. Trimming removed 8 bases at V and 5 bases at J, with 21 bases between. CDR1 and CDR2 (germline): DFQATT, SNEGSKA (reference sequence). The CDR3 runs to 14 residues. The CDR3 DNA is TGCAGTACTTCTCCCGACCCGCGAGAGGAGACCCAGTACTTC. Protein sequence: CSTSPDPREETQYF.

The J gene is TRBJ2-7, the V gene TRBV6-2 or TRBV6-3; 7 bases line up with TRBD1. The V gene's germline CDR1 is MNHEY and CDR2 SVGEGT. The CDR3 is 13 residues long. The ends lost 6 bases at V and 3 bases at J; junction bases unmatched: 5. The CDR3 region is CASRNRGRYEQYV. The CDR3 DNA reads TGTGCCAGCAGAAACAGGGGCCGCTACGAGCAGTACGTC.

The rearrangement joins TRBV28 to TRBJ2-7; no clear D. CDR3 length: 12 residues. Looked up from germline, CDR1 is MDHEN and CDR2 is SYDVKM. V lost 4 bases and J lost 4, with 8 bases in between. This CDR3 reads CASSSVGYEQYF. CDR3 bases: TGTGCCAGCAGTTCCGTCGGGTACGAGCAGTACTTC.

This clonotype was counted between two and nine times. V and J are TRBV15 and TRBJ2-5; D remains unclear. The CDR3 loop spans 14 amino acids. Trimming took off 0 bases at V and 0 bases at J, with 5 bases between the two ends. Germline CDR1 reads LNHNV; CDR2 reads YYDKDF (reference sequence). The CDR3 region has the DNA TGTGCCACCAGCAGAGACAAGAACCAAGAGACCCAGTACTTC. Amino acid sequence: CATSRDKNQETQYF.

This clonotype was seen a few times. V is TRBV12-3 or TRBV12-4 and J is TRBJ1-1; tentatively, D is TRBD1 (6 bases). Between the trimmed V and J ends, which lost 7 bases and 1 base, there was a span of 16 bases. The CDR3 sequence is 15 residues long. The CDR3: CASTNRVTWNTEAFF. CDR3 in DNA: TGTGCCAGCACCAACAGGGTTACCTGGAACACTGAAGCTTTCTTT.

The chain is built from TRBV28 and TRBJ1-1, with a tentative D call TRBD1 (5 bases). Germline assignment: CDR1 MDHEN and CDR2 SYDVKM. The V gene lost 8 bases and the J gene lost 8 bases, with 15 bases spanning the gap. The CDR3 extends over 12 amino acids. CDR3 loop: CASESAGLEAFF. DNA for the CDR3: TGTGCCAGCGAGTCGGCAGGGCTAGAAGCTTTCTTT. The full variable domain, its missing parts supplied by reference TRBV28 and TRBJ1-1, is DVKVTQSSRYLVKRTGEKVFLECVQDMDHENMFWYRQDPGLGLRLIYFSYDVKMKEKGDIPEGYSVSREKKERFSLILESASTNQTSMYLCASESAGLEAFFGQGTRLTVV.

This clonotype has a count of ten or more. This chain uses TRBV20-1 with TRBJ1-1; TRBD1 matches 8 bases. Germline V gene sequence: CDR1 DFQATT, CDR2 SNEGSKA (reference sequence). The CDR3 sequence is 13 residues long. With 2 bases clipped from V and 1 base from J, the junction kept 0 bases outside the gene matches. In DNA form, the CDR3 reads TGCAGTGCTAGACAGGGGGCGAACACTGAAGCTTTCTTT. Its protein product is CSARQGANTEAFF.

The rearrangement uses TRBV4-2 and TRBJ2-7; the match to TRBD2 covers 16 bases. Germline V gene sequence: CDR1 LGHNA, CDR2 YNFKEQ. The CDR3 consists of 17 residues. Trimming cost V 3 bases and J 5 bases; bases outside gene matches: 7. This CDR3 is CASSHLGLAGGDHEQYF. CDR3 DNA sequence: TGTGCCAGCAGCCATTTGGGACTAGCGGGAGGGGACCACGAGCAGTACTTC.

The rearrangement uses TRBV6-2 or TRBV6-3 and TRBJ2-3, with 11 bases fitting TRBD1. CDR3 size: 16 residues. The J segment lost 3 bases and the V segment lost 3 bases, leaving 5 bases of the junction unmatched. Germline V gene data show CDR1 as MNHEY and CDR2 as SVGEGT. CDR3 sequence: CASSYEGQGATDTQYF. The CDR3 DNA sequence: TGTGCCAGCAGTTATGAAGGACAGGGGGCAACAGATACGCAGTATTTT.

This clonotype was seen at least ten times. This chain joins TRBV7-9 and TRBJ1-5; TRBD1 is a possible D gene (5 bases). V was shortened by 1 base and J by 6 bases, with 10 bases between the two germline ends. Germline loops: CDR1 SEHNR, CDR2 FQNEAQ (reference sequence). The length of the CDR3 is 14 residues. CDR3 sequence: CASSLGSGGQPQHF. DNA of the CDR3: TGTGCCAGCAGCTTAGGGTCGGGGGGTCAGCCCCAGCATTTT.

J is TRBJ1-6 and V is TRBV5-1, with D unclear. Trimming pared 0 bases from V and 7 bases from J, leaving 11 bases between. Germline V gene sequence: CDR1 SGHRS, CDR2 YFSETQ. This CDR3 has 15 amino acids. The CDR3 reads CASSLVAVKNSPLHF. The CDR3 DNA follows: TGCGCCAGCAGCTTGGTGGCAGTTAAAAATTCACCCCTCCACTTT.

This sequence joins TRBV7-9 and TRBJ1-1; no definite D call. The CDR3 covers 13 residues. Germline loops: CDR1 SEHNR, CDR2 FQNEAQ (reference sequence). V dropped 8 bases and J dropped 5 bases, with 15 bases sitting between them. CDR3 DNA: TGTGCCAGCTTTGGGCAGGTGGGGACTGAAGCTTTCTTT. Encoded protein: CASFGQVGTEAFF. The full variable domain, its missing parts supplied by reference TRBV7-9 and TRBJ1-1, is DTGVSQNPRHKITKRGQNVTFRCDPISEHNRLYWYRQTLGQGPEFLTYFQNEAQLEKSRLLSDRFSAERPKGSFSTLEIQRTEQGDSAMYLCASFGQVGTEAFFGQGTRLTVV.

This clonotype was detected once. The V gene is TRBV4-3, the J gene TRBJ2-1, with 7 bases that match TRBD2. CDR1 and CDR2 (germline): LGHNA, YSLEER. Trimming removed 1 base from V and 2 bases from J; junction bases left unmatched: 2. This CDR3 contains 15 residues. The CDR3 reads CASSQGTSAYNEQFF. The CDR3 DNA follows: TGCGCCAGCAGCCAAGGGACTAGTGCCTACAATGAGCAGTTCTTC.

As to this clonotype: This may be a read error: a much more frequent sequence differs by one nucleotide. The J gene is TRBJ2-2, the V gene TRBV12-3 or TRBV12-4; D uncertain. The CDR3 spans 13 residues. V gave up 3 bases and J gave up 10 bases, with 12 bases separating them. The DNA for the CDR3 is TGTGCCAGCAGTTTCCCAGGCCACGAGGAGCTGTTTTTT. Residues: CASSFPGHEELFF.

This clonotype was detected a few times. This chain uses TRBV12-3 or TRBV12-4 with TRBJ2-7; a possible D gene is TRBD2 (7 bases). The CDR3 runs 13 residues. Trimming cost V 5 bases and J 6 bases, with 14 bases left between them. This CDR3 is CASSLRGGGEQYF. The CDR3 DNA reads TGTGCCAGCAGTCTGAGGGGGGGCGGCGAGCAGTACTTC.